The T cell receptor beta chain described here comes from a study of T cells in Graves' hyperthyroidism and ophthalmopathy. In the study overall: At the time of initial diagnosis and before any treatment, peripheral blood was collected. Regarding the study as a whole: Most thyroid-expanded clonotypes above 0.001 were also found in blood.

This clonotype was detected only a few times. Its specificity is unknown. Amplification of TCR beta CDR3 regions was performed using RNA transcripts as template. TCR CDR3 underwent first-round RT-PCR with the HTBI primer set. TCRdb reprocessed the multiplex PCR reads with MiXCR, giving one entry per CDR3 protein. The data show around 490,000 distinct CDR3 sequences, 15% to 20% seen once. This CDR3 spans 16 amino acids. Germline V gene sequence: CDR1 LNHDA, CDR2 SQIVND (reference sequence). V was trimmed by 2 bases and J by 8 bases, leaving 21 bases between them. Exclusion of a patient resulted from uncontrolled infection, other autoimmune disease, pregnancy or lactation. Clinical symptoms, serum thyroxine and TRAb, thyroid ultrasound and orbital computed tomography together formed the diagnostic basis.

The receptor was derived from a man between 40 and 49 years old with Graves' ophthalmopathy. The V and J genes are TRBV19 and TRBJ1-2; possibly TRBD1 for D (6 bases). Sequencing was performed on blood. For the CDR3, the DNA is TGTGCCAGTAGTATAAGAGGGGACATAGTAACCCGCGGCTACACCTTC. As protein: CASSIRGDIVTRGYTF. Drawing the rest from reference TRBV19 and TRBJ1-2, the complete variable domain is DGGITQSPKYLFRKEGQNVTLSCEQNLNHDAMYWYRQDPGQGLRLIYYSQIVNDFQKGDIAEGYSVSREKKESFPLTVTSAQKNPTAFYLCASSIRGDIVTRGYTFGSGTRLTVV.